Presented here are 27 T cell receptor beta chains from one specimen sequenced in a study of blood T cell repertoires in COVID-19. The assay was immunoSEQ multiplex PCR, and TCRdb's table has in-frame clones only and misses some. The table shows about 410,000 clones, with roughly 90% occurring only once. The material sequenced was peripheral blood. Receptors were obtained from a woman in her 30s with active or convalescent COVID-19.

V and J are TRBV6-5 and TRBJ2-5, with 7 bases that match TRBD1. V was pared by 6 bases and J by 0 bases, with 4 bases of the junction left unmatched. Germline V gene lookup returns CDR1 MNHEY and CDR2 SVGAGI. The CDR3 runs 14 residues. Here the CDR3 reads CASSGQGDQETQYF. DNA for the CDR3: TGTGCCAGCAGCGGGCAGGGGGACCAAGAGACCCAGTACTTC.

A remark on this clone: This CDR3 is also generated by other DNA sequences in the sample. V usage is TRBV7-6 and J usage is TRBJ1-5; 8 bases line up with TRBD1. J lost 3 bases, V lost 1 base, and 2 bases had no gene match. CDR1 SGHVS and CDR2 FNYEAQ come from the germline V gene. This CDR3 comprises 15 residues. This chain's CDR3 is CASSLGQGSNQPQHF. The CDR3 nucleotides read TGTGCCAGCAGCTTAGGACAGGGGTCCAATCAGCCCCAGCATTTT.

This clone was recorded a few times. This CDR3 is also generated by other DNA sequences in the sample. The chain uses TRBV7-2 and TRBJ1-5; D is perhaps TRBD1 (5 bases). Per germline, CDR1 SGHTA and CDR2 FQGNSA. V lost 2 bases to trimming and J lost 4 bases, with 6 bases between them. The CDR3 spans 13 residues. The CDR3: CASSLRGNQPQHF. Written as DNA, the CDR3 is TGTGCCAGCAGCTTAAGGGGTAATCAGCCCCAGCATTTT. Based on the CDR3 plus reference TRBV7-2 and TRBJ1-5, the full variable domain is GAGVSQSPSNKVTEKGKDVELRCDPISGHTALYWYRQSLGQGLEFLIYFQGNSAPDKSGLPSDRFSAERTGGSVSTLTIQRTQQEDSAVYLCASSLRGNQPQHFGDGTRLSIL.

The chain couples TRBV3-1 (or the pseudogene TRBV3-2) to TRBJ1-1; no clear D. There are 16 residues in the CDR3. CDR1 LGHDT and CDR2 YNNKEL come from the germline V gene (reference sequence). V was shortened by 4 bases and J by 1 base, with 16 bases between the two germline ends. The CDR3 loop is CASSPPARVGNTEAFF. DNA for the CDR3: TGTGCCAGCAGCCCCCCCGCGAGGGTAGGGAACACTGAAGCTTTCTTT.

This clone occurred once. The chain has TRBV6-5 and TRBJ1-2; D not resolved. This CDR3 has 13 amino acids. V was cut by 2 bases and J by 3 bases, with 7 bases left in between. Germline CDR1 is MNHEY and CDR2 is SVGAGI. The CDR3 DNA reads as TGTGCCAGCAGTTACGCGGAACACTATGGCTACACCTTC. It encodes CASSYAEHYGYTF.

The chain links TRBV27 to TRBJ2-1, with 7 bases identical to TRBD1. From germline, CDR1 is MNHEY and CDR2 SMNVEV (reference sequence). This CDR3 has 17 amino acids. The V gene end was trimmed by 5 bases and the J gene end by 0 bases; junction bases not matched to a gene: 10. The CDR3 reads CASSPTWDSTSYNEQFF. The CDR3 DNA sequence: TGTGCCAGCAGTCCGACCTGGGACAGTACCTCCTACAATGAGCAGTTCTTC.

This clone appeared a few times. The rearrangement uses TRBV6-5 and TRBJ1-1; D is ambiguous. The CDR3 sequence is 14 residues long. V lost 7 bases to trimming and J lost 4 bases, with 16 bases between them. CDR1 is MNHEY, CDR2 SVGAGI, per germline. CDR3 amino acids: CASTREGWGTEAFF. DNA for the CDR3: TGTGCCAGCACGAGAGAGGGCTGGGGCACTGAAGCTTTCTTT.

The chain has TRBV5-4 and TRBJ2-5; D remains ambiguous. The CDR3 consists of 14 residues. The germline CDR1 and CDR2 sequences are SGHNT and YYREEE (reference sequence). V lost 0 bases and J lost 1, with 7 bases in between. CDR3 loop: CASSLGHIQETQYF. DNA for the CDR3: TGTGCCAGCAGCTTGGGGCACATCCAAGAGACCCAGTACTTC.

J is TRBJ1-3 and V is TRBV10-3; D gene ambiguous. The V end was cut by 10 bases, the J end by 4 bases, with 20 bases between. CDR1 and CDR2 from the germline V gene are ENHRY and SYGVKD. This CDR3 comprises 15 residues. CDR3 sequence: CATSSGPRGGNTIYF. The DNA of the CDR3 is TGTGCCACCAGCAGCGGGCCCCGCGGAGGAAACACCATATATTTT.

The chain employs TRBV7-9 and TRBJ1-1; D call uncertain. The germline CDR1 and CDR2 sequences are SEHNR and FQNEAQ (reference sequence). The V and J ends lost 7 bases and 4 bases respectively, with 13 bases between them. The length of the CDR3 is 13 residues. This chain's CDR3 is CASIREGGTEAFF. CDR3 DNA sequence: TGTGCCAGCATCCGAGAGGGAGGCACTGAAGCTTTCTTT.

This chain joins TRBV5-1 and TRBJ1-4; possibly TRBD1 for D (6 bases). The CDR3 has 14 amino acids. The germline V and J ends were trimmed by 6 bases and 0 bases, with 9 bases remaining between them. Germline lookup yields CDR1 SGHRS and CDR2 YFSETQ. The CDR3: CASKGDATNEKLFF. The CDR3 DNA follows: TGCGCCAGCAAGGGGGATGCAACTAATGAAAAACTGTTTTTT.

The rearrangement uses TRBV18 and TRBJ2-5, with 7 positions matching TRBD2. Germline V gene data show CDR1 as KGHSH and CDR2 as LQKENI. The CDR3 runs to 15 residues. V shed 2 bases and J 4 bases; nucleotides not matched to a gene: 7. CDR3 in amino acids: CASSPNEGGVETQYF. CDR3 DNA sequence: TGTGCCAGCTCACCAAACGAGGGAGGGGTAGAGACCCAGTACTTC.

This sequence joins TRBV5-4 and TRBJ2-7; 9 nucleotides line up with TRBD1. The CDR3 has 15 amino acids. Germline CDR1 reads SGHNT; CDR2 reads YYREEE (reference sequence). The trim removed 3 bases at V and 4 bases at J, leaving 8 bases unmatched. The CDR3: CASSSPQGATYEQYF. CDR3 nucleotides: TGTGCCAGCAGCTCACCACAGGGGGCAACTTACGAGCAGTACTTC. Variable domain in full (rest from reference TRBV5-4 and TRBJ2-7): ETGVTQSPTHLIKTRGQQVTLRCSSQSGHNTVSWYQQALGQGPQFIFQYYREEENGRGNFPPRFSGLQFPNYSSELNVNALELDDSALYLCASSSPQGATYEQYFGPGTRLTVT.

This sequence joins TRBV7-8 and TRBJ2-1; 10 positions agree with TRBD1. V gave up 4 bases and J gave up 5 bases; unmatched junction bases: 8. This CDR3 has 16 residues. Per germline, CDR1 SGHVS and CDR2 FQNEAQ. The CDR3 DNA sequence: TGTGCCAGCAGCTCATCCCGGGACAGGGGAGACAATGAGCAGTTCTTC. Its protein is CASSSSRDRGDNEQFF.

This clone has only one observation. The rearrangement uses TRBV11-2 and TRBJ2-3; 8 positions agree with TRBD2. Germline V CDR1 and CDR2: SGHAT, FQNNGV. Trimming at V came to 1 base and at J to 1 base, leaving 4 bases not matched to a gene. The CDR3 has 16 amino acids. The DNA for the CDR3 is TGTGCCAGCAGCTTAGGCGGTAGCGGGGGCACAGATACGCAGTATTTT. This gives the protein CASSLGGSGGTDTQYF. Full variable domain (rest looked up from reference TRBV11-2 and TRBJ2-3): EAGVAQSPRYKIIEKRQSVAFWCNPISGHATLYWYQQILGQGPKLLIQFQNNGVVDDSQLPKDRFSAERLKGVDSTLKIQPAKLEDSAVYLCASSLGGSGGTDTQYFGPGTRLTVL.

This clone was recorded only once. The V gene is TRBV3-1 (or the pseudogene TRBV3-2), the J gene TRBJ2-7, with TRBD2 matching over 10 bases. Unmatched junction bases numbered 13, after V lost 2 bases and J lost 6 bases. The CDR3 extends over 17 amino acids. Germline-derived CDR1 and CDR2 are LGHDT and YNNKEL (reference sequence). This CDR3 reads CASSQPSPAGGRGEQYF. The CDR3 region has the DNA TGTGCCAGCAGCCAACCCTCCCCAGCGGGGGGGCGGGGCGAGCAGTACTTC.

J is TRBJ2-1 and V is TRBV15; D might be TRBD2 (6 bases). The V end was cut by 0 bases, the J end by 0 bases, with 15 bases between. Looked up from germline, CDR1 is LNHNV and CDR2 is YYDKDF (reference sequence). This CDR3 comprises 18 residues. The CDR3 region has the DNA TGTGCCACCAGCAGAGATGAGGGGAGGCAGAGCTCCTACAATGAGCAGTTCTTC. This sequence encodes CATSRDEGRQSSYNEQFF.

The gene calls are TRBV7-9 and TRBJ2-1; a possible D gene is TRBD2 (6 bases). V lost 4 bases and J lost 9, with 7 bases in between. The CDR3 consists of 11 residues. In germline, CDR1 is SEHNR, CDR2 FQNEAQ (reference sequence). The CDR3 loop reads CASSSRGEQFF. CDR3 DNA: TGTGCCAGCAGCTCGCGGGGTGAGCAGTTCTTC.

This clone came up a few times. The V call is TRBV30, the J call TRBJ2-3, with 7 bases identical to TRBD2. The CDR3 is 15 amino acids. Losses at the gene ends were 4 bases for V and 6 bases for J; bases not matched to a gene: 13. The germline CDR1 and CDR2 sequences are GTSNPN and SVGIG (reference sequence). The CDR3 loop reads CAWKPAGKGGDTQYF. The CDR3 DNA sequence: TGTGCCTGGAAACCAGCGGGAAAGGGTGGGGATACGCAGTATTTT.

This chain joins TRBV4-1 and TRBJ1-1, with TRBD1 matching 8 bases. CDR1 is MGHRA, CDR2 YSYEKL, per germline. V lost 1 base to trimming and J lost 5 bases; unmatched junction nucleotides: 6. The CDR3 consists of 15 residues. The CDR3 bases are TGCGCCAGCAGCCAAGCGCAGGGGGCGAGGACTGAAGCTTTCTTT. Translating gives CASSQAQGARTEAFF.

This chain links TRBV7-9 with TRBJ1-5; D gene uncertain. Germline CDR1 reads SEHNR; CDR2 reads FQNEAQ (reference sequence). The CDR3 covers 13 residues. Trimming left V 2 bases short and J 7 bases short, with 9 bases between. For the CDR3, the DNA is TGTGCCAGCAGCTTAAACACCCTCCAGCCCCAGCATTTT. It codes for CASSLNTLQPQHF.

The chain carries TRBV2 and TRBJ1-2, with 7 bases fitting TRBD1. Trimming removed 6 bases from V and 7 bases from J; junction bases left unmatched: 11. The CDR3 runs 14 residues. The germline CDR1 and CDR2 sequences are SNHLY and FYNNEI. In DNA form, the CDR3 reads TGTGCCAGCAGCGGGGACAGCCTCTTGAGTGGCTACACCTTC. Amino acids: CASSGDSLLSGYTF.

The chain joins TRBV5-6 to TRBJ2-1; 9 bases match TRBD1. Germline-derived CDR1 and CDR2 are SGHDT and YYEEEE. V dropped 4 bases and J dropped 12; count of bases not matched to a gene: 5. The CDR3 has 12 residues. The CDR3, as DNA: TGTGCCAGCAGCCGGACAGGGGCCCTGCAGTTCTTC. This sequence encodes CASSRTGALQFF. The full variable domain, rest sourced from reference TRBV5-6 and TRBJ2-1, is DAGVTQSPTHLIKTRGQQVTLRCSPKSGHDTVSWYQQALGQGPQFIFQYYEEEERQRGNFPDRFSGHQFPNYSSELNVNALLLGDSALYLCASSRTGALQFFGPGTRLTVL.

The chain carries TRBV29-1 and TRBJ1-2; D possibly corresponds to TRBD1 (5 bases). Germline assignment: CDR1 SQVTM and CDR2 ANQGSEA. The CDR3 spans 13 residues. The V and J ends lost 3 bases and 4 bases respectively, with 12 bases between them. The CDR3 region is CSVEVAGSYGYTF. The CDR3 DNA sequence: TGCAGCGTTGAGGTAGCAGGGTCCTATGGCTACACCTTC.

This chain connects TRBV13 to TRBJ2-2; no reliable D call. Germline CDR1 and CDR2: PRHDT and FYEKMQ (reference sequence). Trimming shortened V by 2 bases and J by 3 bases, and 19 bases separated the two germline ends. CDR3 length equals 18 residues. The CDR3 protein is CASSLKAALVRDTGELFF. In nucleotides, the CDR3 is TGTGCCAGCAGCTTAAAAGCCGCTTTGGTCCGGGACACCGGGGAGCTGTTTTTT.

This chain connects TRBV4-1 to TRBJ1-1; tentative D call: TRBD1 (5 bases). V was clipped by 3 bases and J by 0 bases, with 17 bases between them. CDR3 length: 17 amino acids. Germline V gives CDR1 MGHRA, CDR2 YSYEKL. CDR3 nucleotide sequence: TGCGCCAGCAGCCAGGACATCCAAAAGCTCCTGAACACTGAAGCTTTCTTT. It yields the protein CASSQDIQKLLNTEAFF.

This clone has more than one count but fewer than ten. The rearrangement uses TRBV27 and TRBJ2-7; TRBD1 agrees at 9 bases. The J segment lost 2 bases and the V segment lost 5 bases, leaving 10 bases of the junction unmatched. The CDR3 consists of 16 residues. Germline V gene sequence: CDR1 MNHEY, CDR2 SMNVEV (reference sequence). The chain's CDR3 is CASSPSAGTGTYEQYF. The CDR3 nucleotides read TGTGCCAGCAGTCCGAGCGCCGGGACAGGGACCTACGAGCAGTACTTC.